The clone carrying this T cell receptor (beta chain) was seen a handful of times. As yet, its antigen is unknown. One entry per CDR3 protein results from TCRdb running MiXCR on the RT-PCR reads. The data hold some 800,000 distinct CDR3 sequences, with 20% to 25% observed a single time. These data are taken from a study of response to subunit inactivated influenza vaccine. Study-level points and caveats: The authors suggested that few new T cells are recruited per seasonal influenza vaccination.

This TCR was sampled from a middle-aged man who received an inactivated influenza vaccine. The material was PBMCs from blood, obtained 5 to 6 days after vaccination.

CDR3 nucleotides: TGCAGTGTGGCGAGGACCGTGGCAGATACGCAGTATTTT. Amino acids: CSVARTVADTQYF. V and J are TRBV20-1 and TRBJ2-3; D is unresolved. In germline, CDR1 is DFQATT, CDR2 SNEGSKA (reference sequence). The V and J ends lost 7 bases and 4 bases respectively, with 15 bases between them. The CDR3 extends over 13 amino acids.